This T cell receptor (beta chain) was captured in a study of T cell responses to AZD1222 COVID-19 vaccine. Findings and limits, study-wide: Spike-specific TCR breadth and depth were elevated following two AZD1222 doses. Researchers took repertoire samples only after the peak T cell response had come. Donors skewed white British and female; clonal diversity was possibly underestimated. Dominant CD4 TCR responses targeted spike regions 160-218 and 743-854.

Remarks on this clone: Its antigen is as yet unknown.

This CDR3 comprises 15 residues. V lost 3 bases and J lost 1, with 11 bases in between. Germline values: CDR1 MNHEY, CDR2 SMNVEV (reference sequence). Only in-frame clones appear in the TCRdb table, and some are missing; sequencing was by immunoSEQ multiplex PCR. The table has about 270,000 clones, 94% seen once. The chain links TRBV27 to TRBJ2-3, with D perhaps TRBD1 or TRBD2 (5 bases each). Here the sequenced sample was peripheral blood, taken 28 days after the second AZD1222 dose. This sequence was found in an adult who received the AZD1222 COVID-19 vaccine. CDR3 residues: CASSFMGRGTDTQYF. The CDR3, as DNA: TGTGCCAGCAGTTTCATGGGACGGGGCACAGATACGCAGTATTTT.